The 8 T cell receptor beta chains below were found in one sample sequenced in a study of blood T cells in healthy people across ages. Primers used in a second PCR of about 7 to 12 cycles were a sample-barcoded 5' primer and a J-beta primer mix. TCRdb reprocessed the 5' RACE reads via MiXCR and lists one record per CDR3 protein. The data contain about 1.5 million distinct CDR3 sequences, 42% of them singletons. The source material was blood. The receptors originated from a woman under 30 in good health.

V gene TRBV4-1 combines with J gene TRBJ1-1; 7 bases align to TRBD1. This CDR3 spans 17 amino acids. V dropped 4 bases and J dropped 0; count of bases not matched to a gene: 11. CDR1 is MGHRA, CDR2 YSYEKL, per germline. CDR3 bases: TGCGCCAGCAGCCTCGGGACAGTATTCCTGTTGAACACTGAAGCTTTCTTT. This encodes CASSLGTVFLLNTEAFF.

J is TRBJ2-3 and V is TRBV11-3; TRBD1 agrees at 8 bases. The CDR3 has 17 residues. Germline V gives CDR1 SGHNT, CDR2 YENEEA. Trimming cost V 5 bases and J 2 bases; bases outside gene matches: 12. The CDR3 reads CASSPAPYRGDTDTQYF. The CDR3 DNA sequence: TGTGCCAGCAGCCCAGCCCCATACAGGGGGGACACAGATACGCAGTATTTT.

J is TRBJ1-2 and V is TRBV20-1; D perhaps matches TRBD1 (6 bases). This CDR3 has 13 residues. V gave up 3 bases and J gave up 7 bases, with 15 bases separating them. The germline gives CDR1 DFQATT, CDR2 SNEGSKA (reference sequence). This chain's CDR3 is CSASGGAGAGYTF. The CDR3 region has the DNA TGCAGTGCTAGCGGAGGGGCAGGGGCTGGCTACACCTTC.

The chain combines TRBV2 with TRBJ2-1; D call uncertain. Germline CDR1 is SNHLY and CDR2 is FYNNEI. Trimming cost V 3 bases and J 0 bases, with 15 bases left between them. The CDR3 is 17 amino acids. The CDR3 bases are TGTGCCAGCAGTGATCCTGGTAGTATGAGCTCCTACAATGAGCAGTTCTTC. Translated, it gives CASSDPGSMSSYNEQFF.

This clonotype occurred a few times. The chain uses TRBV20-1 and TRBJ2-7; the D gene is possibly TRBD2 (6 bases). The CDR3 has 14 residues. V gave up 6 bases and J gave up 1 base, with 16 bases separating them. CDR1 DFQATT and CDR2 SNEGSKA come from the germline V gene (reference sequence). This chain's CDR3 is CSAPPSGSSYEQYF. The CDR3 DNA sequence: TGCAGTGCCCCGCCCAGCGGGTCGTCCTACGAGCAGTACTTC.

The gene calls are TRBV9 and TRBJ2-1, with D possibly TRBD1 on 6 matching bases. The CDR3 is 14 residues long. Germline CDR1 SGDLS, CDR2 YYNGEE. The ends were cut back, 0 bases at V and 8 bases at J, with 12 bases in the middle. The CDR3 reads CASSVDVGADEQFF. The CDR3 DNA reads as TGTGCCAGCAGCGTAGATGTGGGGGCCGATGAGCAGTTCTTC.

This clonotype was detected a few times. This rearrangement joins TRBV7-9 to TRBJ2-5; 7 bases agree with TRBD1. Germline-derived CDR1 and CDR2 are SEHNR and FQNEAQ (reference sequence). V lost 2 bases to trimming and J lost 3 bases; unmatched junction nucleotides: 9. CDR3 length: 16 residues. The CDR3 DNA reads as TGTGCCAGCAGCTTATCGCTCCTTCAGGGGGAAGAGACCCAGTACTTC. Its protein product is CASSLSLLQGEETQYF.

The sample holds a few counts of this clonotype. The chain couples TRBV3-1 to TRBJ1-2; the D is unclear. The V end lost 11 bases, the J end lost 3 bases, and 13 bases lay between the germline ends. Germline lookup yields CDR1 LGHDT and CDR2 YNNKEL (reference sequence). The CDR3 consists of 12 residues. CDR3 DNA: TGTGCCGCCGGCAGGTGGGACTATGGCTACACCTTC. Translated, it gives CAAGRWDYGYTF.